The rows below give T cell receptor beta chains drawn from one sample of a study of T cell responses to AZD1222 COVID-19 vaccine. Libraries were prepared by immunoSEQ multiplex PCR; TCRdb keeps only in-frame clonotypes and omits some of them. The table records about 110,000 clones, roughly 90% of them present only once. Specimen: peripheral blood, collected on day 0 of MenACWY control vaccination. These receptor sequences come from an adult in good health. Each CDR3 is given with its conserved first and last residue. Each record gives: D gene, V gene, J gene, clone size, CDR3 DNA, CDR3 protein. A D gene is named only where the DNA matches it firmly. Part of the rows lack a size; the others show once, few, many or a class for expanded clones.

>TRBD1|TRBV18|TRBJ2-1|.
TGTGCCAGCTCACCAAGACAGGGGCTCTCCAATGAGCAGTTCTTC
CASSPRQGLSNEQFF
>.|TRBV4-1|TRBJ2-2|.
TGCGCCAGCAGCCAAGCCACCGGGGAGCTGTTTTTT
CASSQATGELFF
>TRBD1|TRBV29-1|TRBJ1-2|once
TGCAGCGTTGAGCCACAGGGGGCGGAAGGCTACACCTTC
CSVEPQGAEGYTF
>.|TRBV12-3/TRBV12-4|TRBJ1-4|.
TGTGCCAGTTCCCCCCCAGGGAAAAAACTGTTTTTT
CASSPPGKKLFF
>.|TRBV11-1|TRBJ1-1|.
TGTGCCAGCAGCTTAGAGGAAATGGGGAAAGCTTTCTTT
CASSLEEMGKAFF
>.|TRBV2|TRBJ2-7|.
TGTGCCAGCACCATGGACATCGCAGGGCAGTACTTC
CASTMDIAGQYF
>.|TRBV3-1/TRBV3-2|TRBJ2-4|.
TGTGCCAGCAGCCAAGAAATCCTAAACATTCAGTACTTC
CASSQEILNIQYF
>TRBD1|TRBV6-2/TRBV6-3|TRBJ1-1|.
TGTGCCAGCAGTTGGGACAGGGACGAGCAGATGAACACTGAAGCTTTCTTT
CASSWDRDEQMNTEAFF
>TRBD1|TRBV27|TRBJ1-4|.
TGTGCCAGCAGCGTGACAGGGGAGAGAGGGGAAAAACTGTTTTTT
CASSVTGERGEKLFF
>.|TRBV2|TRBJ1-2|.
TGTGCCAGCAGTGAAGCCTGGAGGGGCGGCTATGGCTACACCTTC
CASSEAWRGGYGYTF
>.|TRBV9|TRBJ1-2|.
TGTGCCAGCAGCGCCTGGACGGGTGCTAACTATGGCTACACCTTC
CASSAWTGANYGYTF
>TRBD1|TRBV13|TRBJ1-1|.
TGTGCCAGCAGCGCCCTGGACAGGAATGAAGCTTTCTTT
CASSALDRNEAFF
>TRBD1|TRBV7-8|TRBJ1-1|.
TGTGCCAGCAGCTCACGCGGGACAGGGGGATTGGTGTACACTGAAGCTTTCTTT
CASSSRGTGGLVYTEAFF
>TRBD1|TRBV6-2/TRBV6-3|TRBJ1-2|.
TGTGCCAGCAGCTCCGGGACAGACTCTAACTATGGCTACACCTTC
CASSSGTDSNYGYTF
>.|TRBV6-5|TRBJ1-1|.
TGTGCCAGCAGTTACTCGGGGCAGAGGACTGAAGCTTTCTTT
CASSYSGQRTEAFF
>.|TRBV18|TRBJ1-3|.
TGTGCCAGCTCACCAGGGGCGGAGCCTGGAAACACCATATATTTT
CASSPGAEPGNTIYF
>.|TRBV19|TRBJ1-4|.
TGTGCCAGTAGGGTCGCGGCTAATGAAAAACTGTTTTTT
CASRVAANEKLFF
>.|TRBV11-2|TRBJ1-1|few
TGTGCCAGCAGCCGTGCCGGGATCCCTAAAGAAGCTTTCTTT
CASSRAGIPKEAFF
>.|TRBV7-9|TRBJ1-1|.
TGTGCCAGCAGCTTAGCTTTGGCAGCCACTGAAGCTTTCTTT
CASSLALAATEAFF
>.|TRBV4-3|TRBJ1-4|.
TGCGCCAGCAGCCAAAAGGGGCGCCAGGCGGGGGAAAAACTGTTTTTT
CASSQKGRQAGEKLFF
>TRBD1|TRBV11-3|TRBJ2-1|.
TGTGCCAGCAGCCTGGGACAGGTCAGTTTGTACAATGAGCAGTTCTTC
CASSLGQVSLYNEQFF
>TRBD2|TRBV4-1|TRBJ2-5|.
TGCGCCAGCAGCCACCGGCTAGCGGCAAAAGAGACCCAGTACTTC
CASSHRLAAKETQYF
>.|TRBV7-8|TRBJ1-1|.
TGTGCCAGCAGCTCCACTTCGAACACTGAAGCTTTCTTT
CASSSTSNTEAFF
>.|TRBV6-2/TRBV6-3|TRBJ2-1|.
TGTGCCAGCAGTCCATCCAATGAGCAGTTCTTC
CASSPSNEQFF
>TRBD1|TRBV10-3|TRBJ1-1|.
TGTGCCATCAGTGGGGACAGCATGAACACTGAAGCTTTCTTT
CAISGDSMNTEAFF
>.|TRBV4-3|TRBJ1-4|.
TGCGCCAGCAGCCAAGATGGGTTTTCTGGGGAAAAACTGTTTTTT
CASSQDGFSGEKLFF
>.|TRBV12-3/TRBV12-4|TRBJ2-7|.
TGTGCCAGCAGTTTGACCTCCTACGAGCAGTACTTC
CASSLTSYEQYF
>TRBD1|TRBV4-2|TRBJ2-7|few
TGTGCCAGCAGCCTCAGCCCAGGGACAGCCCCCCACTACGAGCAGTACTTC
CASSLSPGTAPHYEQYF
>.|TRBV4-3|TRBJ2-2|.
TGCGCCAGCAGCCAAGAACCGAGAGGGGGGTCCGGGGAGCTGTTTTTT
CASSQEPRGGSGELFF
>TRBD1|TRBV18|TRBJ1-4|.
TGTGCCAGCTCACGCCCAGGGGGAAGCCTGGGGAATGAAAAACTGTTTTTT
CASSRPGGSLGNEKLFF
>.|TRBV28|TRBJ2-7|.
TGTGCCAGCAGTTCATCAAGATTAAGTGACCGGTCCATGAACCCCTACGAGCAGTACTTC
CASSSSRLSDRSMNPYEQYF
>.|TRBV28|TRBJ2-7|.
TGTGCCAGCAGGGGGCGGCTCACGGGGCCCTCCTTCGAGCAGTACTTC
CASRGRLTGPSFEQYF
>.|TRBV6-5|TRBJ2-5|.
TGTGCCAGCAATAAACCCCAGGGAGAGACCCAGTACTTC
CASNKPQGETQYF
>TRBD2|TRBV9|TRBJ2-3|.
TGTGCCAGCAGCATTAGCGGGGGGGCTGATACGCAGTATTTT
CASSISGGADTQYF
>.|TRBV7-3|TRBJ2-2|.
TGTGCCAGCAGCTCCCGACAGGGAGGTACCGGGGAGCTGTTTTTT
CASSSRQGGTGELFF
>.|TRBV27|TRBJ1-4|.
TGTGCCAGCAGTTTATCGGGGACGGATAATGAAAAACTGTTTTTT
CASSLSGTDNEKLFF
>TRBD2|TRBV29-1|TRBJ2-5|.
TGCAGCGTCCACACTAGCGACTCCGGGACCCAGTACTTC
CSVHTSDSGTQYF